This T cell receptor (beta chain) was sequenced during a study of blood T cells in healthy people across ages. In regard to this clonotype: Relative to the germline gene, one junction end is altered; a read error may explain this.

Next came a second PCR, run for about 6 to 12 cycles, which used a sample-barcoded 5' primer along with a J-beta primer mix. Each cDNA molecule carried a tag from a template-switch adaptor that contained 12 random nucleotides. Via MiXCR, TCRdb re-called the 5' RACE reads, giving one row per CDR3 protein. The table includes over 600,000 distinct CDR3 sequences, around 21% detected once. The CDR3 extends over 14 amino acids. The germline V gene has CDR1 DFQATT and CDR2 SNEGSKA (reference sequence). V is TRBV20-1 and J is TRBJ2-3, with D tentatively TRBD1 (5 bases). Sequencing was done on a sample of blood. The receptor comes from a man in his sixties or seventies in good health. The CDR3 DNA reads as TGCAGTGCTAGAGATCACCCCAGGGCAGATACGCGGTATTTT. Protein: CSARDHPRADTRYF.